The 28 T cell receptor beta chains below come from one sample, sequenced in a study of response to subunit inactivated influenza vaccine (dated by TCRdb to 2016 to 2018). The library was produced with RT-PCR. For sequencing, an Illumina HiSeq 2500 was employed. TCRdb reran the public reads through fastp at Q25 and MiXCR, keeping productive beta chains. Every distinct CDR3 protein forms one entry, paired with its most common genes and DNA. The table for this sample lists a few hundred thousand distinct CDR3 sequences; 12% to 15% of them were counted only once. The top ten clones comprise approximately 12% of the sample. Sequences were derived from PBMCs from blood, sampled roughly 12 days after vaccination. The source is a man in his fifties who received an inactivated influenza vaccine. Donor details come from another sample of the same person, matched by shared clones.

A few counts support this clonotype. J is TRBJ2-7 and V is TRBV3-1, with 9 bases aligning to TRBD1. The CDR3 sequence is 19 residues long. Germline V gives CDR1 LGHDT, CDR2 YNNKEL (reference sequence). The ends lost 4 bases at V and 2 bases at J; junction bases unmatched: 18. CDR3 nucleotide sequence: TGTGCCAGCAGCCTCAAACCGGGACAGGGAATTTCTACAACCTACGAGCAGTACTTC. This translates into CASSLKPGQGISTTYEQYF.

This clonotype was seen many times. V and J are TRBV5-1 and TRBJ2-3; D is perhaps TRBD1 (5 bases). Germline CDR1 reads SGHRS; CDR2 reads YFSETQ. V lost 4 bases, J lost 2 bases, and 11 bases lay in between. The CDR3 has 14 residues. In nucleotides, the CDR3 is TGCGCCAGCAGCCCCGGACAAGACACAGATACGCAGTATTTT. This sequence encodes CASSPGQDTDTQYF.

This clonotype has more than one count but fewer than ten. This rearrangement joins TRBV24-1 to TRBJ2-2, with a possible D match to TRBD2 (5 bases). The V gene's germline CDR1 is KGHDR and CDR2 SFDVKD. The CDR3 extends over 19 amino acids. Deletions cut 7 bases from V and 1 base from J, with 24 bases between. The CDR3 nucleotides are TGTGCCACCAGCTCCCCTCGGGGTCGGGCGGGCAAGAACACCGGGGAGCTGTTTTTT. Translation: CATSSPRGRAGKNTGELFF.

This clonotype was detected ten times or more. V is TRBV11-2 and J is TRBJ2-2; D might be TRBD1 (6 bases). The V and J ends lost 0 bases and 7 bases respectively, with 15 bases between them. CDR1 is SGHAT and CDR2 is FQNNGV in the germline V gene. The CDR3 is made up of 16 amino acids. CDR3 bases: TGTGCCAGCAGCTTAGATACAGGGATACCCGGCGGGGAGCTGTTTTTT. It codes for CASSLDTGIPGGELFF. The full variable domain, rest sourced from reference TRBV11-2 and TRBJ2-2, is EAGVAQSPRYKIIEKRQSVAFWCNPISGHATLYWYQQILGQGPKLLIQFQNNGVVDDSQLPKDRFSAERLKGVDSTLKIQPAKLEDSAVYLCASSLDTGIPGGELFFGEGSRLTVL.

This rearrangement joins TRBV7-9 to TRBJ1-2, with TRBD1 matching 7 bases. There are 16 residues in the CDR3. Germline loops: CDR1 SEHNR, CDR2 FQNEAQ (reference sequence). V was clipped by 0 bases and J by 0 bases; unmatched bases: 4. Here the CDR3 reads CASSLAGTEANYGYTF. As DNA, the CDR3 is TGTGCCAGCAGCTTAGCCGGGACAGAAGCTAACTATGGCTACACCTTC.

J is TRBJ1-1 and V is TRBV7-9; 7 nucleotides agree with TRBD1. This CDR3 contains 13 residues. J gave up 8 bases and V 1 base, and 4 bases lay outside the gene matches. Per the germline V gene, CDR1 is SEHNR and CDR2 is FQNEAQ (reference sequence). CDR3 nucleotides: TGTGCCAGCAGCTTAGTTCCGGACAGGGAAGCTTTCTTT. Protein product: CASSLVPDREAFF.

This clonotype was counted at least ten times. The gene calls are TRBV9 and TRBJ2-7; D may correspond to TRBD1 or TRBD2 (5 bases each). The germline V gene has CDR1 SGDLS and CDR2 YYNGEE. The CDR3 covers 13 residues. Trimming left V 4 bases short and J 4 bases short, with 12 bases between. The CDR3 DNA follows: TGTGCCAGCAGCCCCTATGGGGGATACGAGCAGTACTTC. Translation: CASSPYGGYEQYF. Complete variable domain (other parts from reference TRBV9 and TRBJ2-7): DSGVTQTPKHLITATGQRVTLRCSPRSGDLSVYWYQQSLDQGLQFLIQYYNGEERAKGNILERFSAQQFPDLHSELNLSSLELGDSALYFCASSPYGGYEQYFGPGTRLTVT.

CDR3 sequence (DNA): TGTGCCACCTCCAGCGGGGCCCTCGACACCGGGGAGCTGTTTTTT. It codes for CATSSGALDTGELFF. The rearrangement uses TRBV3-1 and TRBJ2-2, with TRBD2 matching over 7 bases. Per germline, CDR1 LGHDT and CDR2 YNNKEL (reference sequence). With V trimmed by 10 bases and J by 3 bases, 11 bases remained unmatched. This CDR3 has 15 residues.

J is TRBJ2-1 and V is TRBV9; possible D gene TRBD1, 5 bases. V shed 0 bases and J shed 0 bases, with 10 bases lying between them. CDR3 length: 16 amino acids. Germline V lookup: CDR1 SGDLS, CDR2 YYNGEE. CDR3 DNA: TGTGCCAGCAGCGTAGGTCCTGACAGCTCCTACAATGAGCAGTTCTTC. This gives the protein CASSVGPDSSYNEQFF.

This sequence joins TRBV18 and TRBJ2-2, with no clear D. Germline CDR1 and CDR2: KGHSH and LQKENI. V was clipped by 4 bases and J by 0 bases, with 9 bases between them. This CDR3 spans 15 amino acids. CDR3 protein: CASSLLQSNTGELFF. In DNA form, the CDR3 reads TGTGCCAGCTCACTGTTGCAGTCGAACACCGGGGAGCTGTTTTTT.

The rearrangement joins TRBV18 to TRBJ2-7, with 7 nucleotides matching TRBD2. Germline CDR1 KGHSH, CDR2 LQKENI. Trimming took 3 bases from V and 2 from J; bases not matched to a gene: 4. CDR3 size: 14 residues. This chain's CDR3 is CASSPPSGPYEQYF. The CDR3 DNA reads TGTGCCAGCTCACCTCCTAGCGGACCCTACGAGCAGTACTTC.

The chain employs TRBV6-1 and TRBJ2-3; 14 nucleotides line up with TRBD2. The CDR3 contains 16 residues. V was pared by 4 bases and J by 5 bases, with 5 bases of the junction left unmatched. Germline CDR1 and CDR2: MNHNS and SASEGT. For the CDR3, the DNA is TGTGCCAGCAGTGGGGGACTAGCGGGGGTTCTAGATACGCAGTATTTT. Translated: CASSGGLAGVLDTQYF.

This clonotype was picked up a small number of times. The CDR3 sequence is CASSVWSGGPNNEQFF. CDR3 nucleotides: TGTGCCAGCAGCGTATGGAGCGGGGGGCCGAACAATGAGCAGTTCTTC. This sequence joins TRBV7-2 and TRBJ2-1; TRBD2 agrees at 9 bases. V lost 5 bases, J lost 5 bases, and 10 bases stayed unmatched. Per the germline V gene, CDR1 is SGHTA and CDR2 is FQGNSA. The CDR3 has 16 residues.

The genes are TRBV12-3 or TRBV12-4 and TRBJ1-1; D remains ambiguous. There are 11 residues in the CDR3. The V end lost 5 bases, the J end lost 5 bases, and 6 bases lay between the germline ends. The CDR3 sequence is CASSATTEAFF. Written as DNA, the CDR3 is TGTGCCAGCAGTGCGACTACTGAAGCTTTCTTT.

This clonotype was seen repeatedly, ten times or more. The J gene is TRBJ1-3, the V gene TRBV29-1, with 7 nucleotides matching TRBD1. Germline values: CDR1 SQVTM, CDR2 ANQGSEA. V lost 3 bases, J lost 0 bases, and 8 bases stayed unmatched. This CDR3 has 16 amino acids. The CDR3, as DNA: TGCAGCGTTGACGAGGGGGCCTCGAGCTCTGGAAACACCATATATTTT. Its protein product is CSVDEGASSSGNTIYF. The full variable domain, with the rest looked up from reference TRBV29-1 and TRBJ1-3, is SAVISQKPSRDICQRGTSLTIQCQVDSQVTMMFWYRQQPGQSLTLIATANQGSEATYESGFVIDKFPISRPNLTFSTLTVSNMSPEDSSIYLCSVDEGASSSGNTIYFGEGSWLTVV.

V gene TRBV7-2 combines with J gene TRBJ1-5, with 8 bases that match TRBD1. The CDR3 spans 14 residues. Trimming at V came to 5 bases and at J to 7 bases, leaving 7 bases not matched to a gene. Germline V gives CDR1 SGHTA, CDR2 FQGNSA. The CDR3 reads CASSTGGSGQPQHF. DNA for the CDR3: TGTGCCAGCAGCACAGGGGGGTCCGGCCAGCCCCAGCATTTT.

The chain carries TRBV20-1 and TRBJ2-7; TRBD1 or TRBD2 may be the D gene (5 bases each). V lost 2 bases and J lost 3, with 14 bases in between. The CDR3 runs 14 residues. CDR1 DFQATT and CDR2 SNEGSKA come from the germline V gene (reference sequence). The CDR3 region is CSARPGRMFYEQYF. The CDR3 nucleotides are TGCAGTGCTAGACCGGGACGGATGTTCTACGAGCAGTACTTC.

The rearrangement joins TRBV20-1 to TRBJ2-7; 11 bases map to TRBD2. V lost 1 base and J lost 2; bases outside the gene matches: 13. This CDR3 spans 18 amino acids. Germline values: CDR1 DFQATT, CDR2 SNEGSKA (reference sequence). CDR3 DNA sequence: TGCAGTGCTAGAGGCCTTGATACCGGGACTAGCGGAACCTACGAGCAGTACTTC. This gives the protein CSARGLDTGTSGTYEQYF.

The V and J genes are TRBV3-1 and TRBJ2-7; D is unclear. This CDR3 has 15 residues. In germline, CDR1 is LGHDT, CDR2 YNNKEL (reference sequence). Trimming pared 2 bases from V and 4 bases from J, leaving 15 bases between. The CDR3 nucleotides are TGTGCCAGCAGCCAATCTCACGGACGTCAATACGAGCAGTACTTC. Its protein is CASSQSHGRQYEQYF.

V gene TRBV12-3 or TRBV12-4 combines with J gene TRBJ2-4; D possibly corresponds to TRBD1 (5 bases). The CDR3 is made up of 12 amino acids. V shed 3 bases and J shed 7 bases, with 7 bases lying between them. CDR3 DNA sequence: TGTGCCAGCAGTTTTAGGGGTAACATTCAGTACTTC. Translated: CASSFRGNIQYF.

This chain uses TRBV20-1 with TRBJ2-4; 7 nucleotides match TRBD1. With V trimmed by 2 bases and J by 3 bases, 7 bases remained unmatched. CDR3 length: 15 residues. Per the germline V gene, CDR1 is DFQATT and CDR2 is SNEGSKA (reference sequence). As DNA, the CDR3 is TGCAGTGCTAGAAACACGGGACAGCTCAAAAACATTCAGTACTTC. It codes for CSARNTGQLKNIQYF.

This chain links TRBV7-8 with TRBJ2-2, with 7 bases aligning to TRBD1. This CDR3 comprises 13 residues. V was pared by 11 bases and J by 2 bases, with 5 bases of the junction left unmatched. From germline, CDR1 is SGHVS and CDR2 FQNEAQ. The CDR3, as DNA: TGTGCCTACGGGACAGCTAACACCGGGGAGCTGTTTTTT. The encoded protein is CAYGTANTGELFF.

There are a few counts of this clonotype. V usage is TRBV20-1 and J usage is TRBJ2-1; D is possibly TRBD1 (7 bases). The germline gives CDR1 DFQATT, CDR2 SNEGSKA (reference sequence). V was cut by 6 bases and J by 6 bases, with 18 bases left in between. The CDR3 runs 14 residues. The DNA of the CDR3 is TGCAGTGCCCGCAGGGGGGAATTGAGCAATGAGCAGTTCTTC. It specifies CSARRGELSNEQFF.

In this sample, this clonotype turned up a few times. The chain couples TRBV10-3 to TRBJ2-1, with 9 positions matching TRBD2. Germline V CDR1 and CDR2: ENHRY, SYGVKD. V gave up 5 bases and J gave up 0 bases; unmatched junction bases: 8. The CDR3 has 17 residues. This CDR3 reads CAISSRDSGSSYNEQFF. CDR3 sequence (DNA): TGTGCCATCAGTTCCCGGGATAGCGGGAGCTCCTACAATGAGCAGTTCTTC.

This chain connects TRBV12-3 or TRBV12-4 to TRBJ2-2, with 7 nucleotides matching TRBD1. This CDR3 region has 16 residues. Unmatched junction bases numbered 7, after V lost 5 bases and J lost 1 base. CDR3 in amino acids: CASSLDRALNTGELFF. The CDR3 DNA is TGTGCCAGCAGTCTCGACAGGGCCCTGAACACCGGGGAGCTGTTTTTT.

The V gene is TRBV5-1, the J gene TRBJ2-5, with 7 nucleotides matching TRBD1. Germline V gives CDR1 SGHRS, CDR2 YFSETQ. The CDR3 runs 14 residues. V lost 4 bases and J lost 1; bases outside the gene matches: 4. The CDR3 DNA reads TGCGCCAGCAGCGTAGGGGGCCTCCAAGAGACCCAGTACTTC. This translates into CASSVGGLQETQYF.

This clonotype was counted at least ten times. The chain carries TRBV7-2 and TRBJ2-3; tentative D call: TRBD2 (5 bases). The V gene lost 0 bases and the J gene lost 4 bases, with 11 bases spanning the gap. CDR3 size: 15 residues. CDR1 and CDR2 (germline): SGHTA, FQGNSA. This chain's CDR3 is CASSLAGGGADTQYF. In nucleotides, the CDR3 is TGTGCCAGCAGCTTAGCGGGCGGAGGCGCAGATACGCAGTATTTT.

The chain carries TRBV4-3 and TRBJ2-5; D gene unclear. Per the germline V gene, CDR1 is LGHNA and CDR2 is YSLEER. The CDR3 is 14 amino acids. V was cut by 1 base and J by 1 base, with 7 bases left in between. The CDR3 spells CASSQVDGQETQYF. The CDR3 DNA sequence: TGCGCCAGCAGCCAAGTTGACGGCCAAGAGACCCAGTACTTC.